The 14 T cell receptor beta chains given below trace back to one sample, sequenced in a study of regulatory T cells in long-lasting Graves disease (dated by TCRdb to the early 2020s). Library preparation was by multiplex PCR. Sequencing was carried out with an Illumina HiSeq 4000. iRepertoire HTBI primers and Arm-PCR amplification of CDR3 regions were used to construct TCR beta libraries. TCRdb passed the public sequencing reads through fastp at Q25 and MiXCR, retaining productive beta sequences. Each CDR3 protein appears once, grouped with its most common genes and DNA. This sample gives approximately 350,000 distinct CDR3 sequences in total; approximately 25% of them show up just once. The ten largest make up around 30% of the sample. The time point label for this specimen denotes: persistent/refractory GD, antithyroid drugs over 5 years with positive TRAb. For both TCR sequencing and RNA sequencing, RNA was extracted from PBMCs in TRIzol.

Sequenced here: peripheral blood mononuclear cells (PBMCs), sampled when the disease was refractory, from a patient treated with antithyroid drugs. The receptors come from a middle-aged woman with Graves disease. Donor details come from another sample of the same person, matched by shared clones.

This clonotype has ten or more counts. V gene TRBV28 combines with J gene TRBJ2-7; a weak D match, TRBD2 (6 bases). The CDR3 runs to 17 residues. The germline V and J ends were trimmed by 3 bases and 0 bases, with 18 bases remaining between them. CDR1 MDHEN and CDR2 SYDVKM come from the germline V gene. Here the CDR3 DNA reads TGTGCCAGCAGTTTCGATCCCGGAGGGTACCTCTCCTACGAGCAGTACTTC. Encoded protein: CASSFDPGGYLSYEQYF. The full variable domain, rest sourced from reference TRBV28 and TRBJ2-7, is DVKVTQSSRYLVKRTGEKVFLECVQDMDHENMFWYRQDPGLGLRLIYFSYDVKMKEKGDIPEGYSVSREKKERFSLILESASTNQTSMYLCASSFDPGGYLSYEQYFGPGTRLTVT.

There are many counts of this clonotype. This sequence joins TRBV12-3 or TRBV12-4 and TRBJ1-2, with TRBD1 as a possible D gene (6 bases). The CDR3 contains 15 residues. Trimming took off 3 bases at V and 3 bases at J, with 14 bases between the two ends. CDR3 coding DNA: TGTGCCAGCAGTTTCGGGGGGGCGCTTGACTATGGCTACACCTTC. It specifies CASSFGGALDYGYTF.

The gene calls are TRBV15 and TRBJ1-5; D may be TRBD1 (6 bases). Trimming shortened V by 1 base and J by 4 bases, and 14 bases separated the two germline ends. Per germline, CDR1 LNHNV and CDR2 YYDKDF (reference sequence). CDR3 length: 16 residues. The CDR3 region is CATSRGGGPLNQPQHF. The CDR3 DNA follows: TGTGCCACCAGCAGAGGGGGGGGGCCCTTAAATCAGCCCCAGCATTTT.

V usage is TRBV28 and J usage is TRBJ1-5, with 9 positions matching TRBD1. The ends lost 2 bases at V and 1 base at J; junction bases unmatched: 6. The CDR3 runs to 17 residues. Germline V gene lookup returns CDR1 MDHEN and CDR2 SYDVKM. CDR3 sequence (DNA): TGTGCCAGCAGTTTACGACAGGGGGTAGGGAGCAATCAGCCCCAGCATTTT. Residues: CASSLRQGVGSNQPQHF.

This clonotype was seen many times. One end of the junction fails to match germline, which may point to a read error. This chain links TRBV5-1 with TRBJ1-2; TRBD1 matches 7 bases. The CDR3 sequence is 15 residues long. In germline, CDR1 is SGHRS, CDR2 YFSETQ. In DNA form, the CDR3 reads TGTGCCAGCAGCTTAGGAGGGACAGCGAACTATGGCTACACCTTC. Amino acid sequence: CASSLGGTANYGYTF.

This clonotype was recorded at least ten times. The V call is TRBV5-4, the J call TRBJ1-1, with D hard to call. V lost 0 bases to trimming and J lost 3 bases, with 9 bases between them. Germline values: CDR1 SGHNT, CDR2 YYREEE (reference sequence). The length of the CDR3 is 14 residues. The CDR3 DNA reads TGTGCCAGCAGCTTGGTTGGGGTGGACACTGAAGCTTTCTTT. This sequence encodes CASSLVGVDTEAFF.

This clonotype was seen at least ten times. The chain employs TRBV28 and TRBJ1-5; D ambiguous. The CDR3 sequence is 13 residues long. Germline V gene sequence: CDR1 MDHEN, CDR2 SYDVKM. V lost 1 base, J lost 4 bases, and 5 bases lay in between. The CDR3 nucleotides are TGTGCCAGCAGTTTATTTAGGAATCAGCCCCAGCATTTT. It specifies CASSLFRNQPQHF. Filled out from reference TRBV28 and TRBJ1-5, the complete variable domain reads DVKVTQSSRYLVKRTGEKVFLECVQDMDHENMFWYRQDPGLGLRLIYFSYDVKMKEKGDIPEGYSVSREKKERFSLILESASTNQTSMYLCASSLFRNQPQHFGDGTRLSIL.

The sample holds many counts of this clonotype. The chain carries TRBV27 and TRBJ1-2, with unresolved D. This CDR3 spans 13 amino acids. Trimming stripped 2 bases from V and 3 bases from J, with 7 bases between. The germline V gene has CDR1 MNHEY and CDR2 SMNVEV (reference sequence). The CDR3 DNA follows: TGTGCCAGCAGTTTAAAACCCTACTATGGCTACACCTTC. Translation: CASSLKPYYGYTF.

The rearrangement links TRBV12-3 or TRBV12-4 to TRBJ1-3; D ambiguous. Trimming removed 4 bases at V and 0 bases at J, with 13 bases between. The CDR3 loop spans 16 amino acids. CDR3 sequence: CASSSLYSSSGNTIYF. The CDR3 region has the DNA TGTGCCAGCAGTTCGTTATACTCGTCCTCTGGAAACACCATATATTTT.

This CDR3 is CASRTGAGANVLTF. As DNA, the CDR3 is TGTGCCAGCAGGACAGGGGCTGGGGCCAACGTCCTGACTTTC. This sequence joins TRBV3-1 and TRBJ2-6; 8 bases line up with TRBD1. After removal of 6 bases from V and 2 bases from J, the junction contained 0 bases not matched to a gene. Germline CDR1 LGHDT, CDR2 YNNKEL (reference sequence). The CDR3 is made up of 14 amino acids.

The chain carries TRBV19 and TRBJ2-2; TRBD2 is a possible D gene (6 bases). The V end was cut by 3 bases, the J end by 2 bases, with 13 bases between. CDR1 and CDR2 (germline): LNHDA, SQIVND (reference sequence). CDR3 size: 16 residues. The CDR3 DNA sequence: TGTGCCAGTAGTATTAGGAGGGGCCTTAACACCGGGGAGCTGTTTTTT. Its protein is CASSIRRGLNTGELFF.

This clonotype was seen at least ten times. This sequence joins TRBV28 and TRBJ1-3, with 9 positions matching TRBD1. The CDR3 contains 17 residues. Germline loops: CDR1 MDHEN, CDR2 SYDVKM. Unmatched junction bases numbered 10, after V lost 7 bases and J lost 0 bases. The CDR3 DNA sequence: TGTGCCAGCACCGTTCTCGGGACAGGGAGCTCTGGAAACACCATATATTTT. Its protein product is CASTVLGTGSSGNTIYF.

This clonotype occurred many times. V gene TRBV28 combines with J gene TRBJ2-7; a weak D match, TRBD2 (5 bases). The CDR3 spans 14 residues. Trimming removed 2 bases from V and 2 bases from J, with 10 bases in between. The V gene's germline CDR1 is MDHEN and CDR2 SYDVKM. In DNA form, the CDR3 reads TGTGCCAGCAGTTTAGGAGGCAAGGCCTACGAGCAGTACTTC. Translating it yields CASSLGGKAYEQYF.

Of note for this clonotype: A read error likely explains this, since a far larger clone differs by one base. V usage is TRBV10-3 and J usage is TRBJ1-1; a weak D match, TRBD1 (5 bases). Germline V gene lookup returns CDR1 ENHRY and CDR2 SYGVKD. Trimming cost V 10 bases and J 7 bases, with 13 bases left between them. This CDR3 is 11 amino acids long. This CDR3 reads CASGFQGEAFF. The DNA for the CDR3 is TGTGCCAGCGGCTTTCAGGGTGAAGCTTTCTTT.